These 16 T cell receptor beta chains share one sample of origin, sequenced in a study of T-cell memory formation after mild COVID-19. MiXCR was run by TCRdb on the 5' RACE reads, yielding one entry per CDR3 protein. Here the sample spans approximately 51,000 distinct CDR3 sequences, approximately 9% being singletons. Sample: PBMCs or a T cell subset sorted from them (not recorded which). These receptors originate from an adult woman who had mild COVID-19 (a few samples of this study predate the infection). Cell type and time point are not known.

As concerns this clonotype: A much larger clone sits a single nucleotide away, making a read error possible. This chain connects TRBV5-1 to TRBJ2-7; D is undetermined. Trimming took 4 bases from V and 2 from J, leaving 13 bases between them. Germline V lookup: CDR1 SGHRS, CDR2 YFSETQ. The CDR3 has 14 amino acids. CDR3 nucleotide sequence: TGCGCCAGCAGCGTGGTGGACGGAACCTACGAGCAGTACTTC. Translated: CASSVVDGTYEQYF.

The chain couples TRBV2 to TRBJ2-2; TRBD1 might be the D (5 bases). Germline V CDR1 and CDR2: SNHLY, FYNNEI. The CDR3 extends over 14 amino acids. V was clipped by 10 bases and J by 4 bases, with 16 bases between them. The CDR3 DNA is TGTGCCACTCAGGGAAAAGTTGTCACCGGGGAGCTGTTTTTT. Translating it yields CATQGKVVTGELFF.

The chain employs TRBV9 and TRBJ1-2; D gene ambiguous. The CDR3 sequence is 15 residues long. Germline loops: CDR1 SGDLS, CDR2 YYNGEE. V was shortened by 4 bases and J by 2 bases, with 15 bases between the two germline ends. In nucleotides, the CDR3 is TGTGCCAGCAGCCCGTCCTTCTCTGGAAACTATGGCTACACCTTC. Translation gives CASSPSFSGNYGYTF.

V usage is TRBV2 and J usage is TRBJ2-3; no firm D call. Germline V gene sequence: CDR1 SNHLY, CDR2 FYNNEI. V lost 8 bases, J lost 0 bases, and 15 bases lay in between. This CDR3 comprises 15 residues. Here the CDR3 reads CASLKRDPSTDTQYF. The CDR3 region has the DNA TGTGCCAGCCTTAAAAGGGATCCTAGCACAGATACGCAGTATTTT. Complete variable domain (other parts from reference TRBV2 and TRBJ2-3): EPEVTQTPSHQVTQMGQEVILRCVPISNHLYFYWYRQILGQKVEFLVSFYNNEISEKSEIFDDQFSVERPDGSNFTLKIRSTKLEDSAMYFCASLKRDPSTDTQYFGPGTRLTVL.

This clonotype was picked up a small number of times. This chain uses TRBV5-1 with TRBJ1-2, with no clear D. Germline-derived CDR1 and CDR2 are SGHRS and YFSETQ. V was trimmed by 5 bases and J by 4 bases, leaving 12 bases between them. CDR3 length: 13 residues. CDR3 amino acids: CASRPTESYGYTF. In DNA form, the CDR3 reads TGCGCCAGCAGACCAACAGAGAGCTATGGCTACACCTTC.

The table lists this clonotype with a few counts. V is TRBV19 and J is TRBJ1-1, with a possible D match to TRBD1 (5 bases). CDR1 and CDR2 from the germline V gene are LNHDA and SQIVND (reference sequence). Trimming took off 3 bases at V and 5 bases at J, with 13 bases between the two ends. The CDR3 sequence is 14 residues long. CDR3 bases: TGTGCCAGTAGTATTCTTAGCAGGGTAACTGAAGCTTTCTTT. It yields the protein CASSILSRVTEAFF.

Ten or more counts support this clonotype. The V and J genes are TRBV3-1 and TRBJ2-3; a possible D gene is TRBD2 (6 bases). The CDR3 has 14 amino acids. Germline CDR1 reads LGHDT; CDR2 reads YNNKEL (reference sequence). Deletions cut 4 bases from V and 2 bases from J, with 10 bases between. This CDR3 is CASSRERVTDTQYF. DNA of the CDR3: TGTGCCAGCAGCCGGGAGCGGGTCACAGATACGCAGTATTTT.

In its sample, this clonotype was seen a few times. The J gene is TRBJ1-1, the V gene TRBV5-4, with TRBD1 as a possible D gene (5 bases). This CDR3 is 14 amino acids long. From germline, CDR1 is SGHNT and CDR2 YYREEE (reference sequence). Trimming removed 5 bases at V and 2 bases at J, with 13 bases between. As DNA, the CDR3 is TGTGCCAGCAGTGGGGGACGAGCCAACACTGAAGCTTTCTTT. This translates into CASSGGRANTEAFF.

This chain links TRBV5-1 with TRBJ2-1; D is undetermined. CDR1 is SGHRS and CDR2 is YFSETQ in the germline V gene. V was trimmed by 5 bases and J by 0 bases, leaving 12 bases between them. This CDR3 region has 15 residues. CDR3 sequence reads: CASRETVSSYNEQFF. The CDR3 coding sequence is TGCGCCAGCAGGGAAACTGTAAGCTCCTACAATGAGCAGTTCTTC.

The chain is built from TRBV19 and TRBJ2-6; D is undetermined. Germline assignment: CDR1 LNHDA and CDR2 SQIVND (reference sequence). Trimming pared 5 bases from V and 0 bases from J, leaving 11 bases between. This CDR3 is built from 16 residues. This chain's CDR3 is CASSPRASSGANVLTF. The DNA of the CDR3 is TGTGCCAGTAGTCCCCGGGCCAGCTCTGGGGCCAACGTCCTGACTTTC. Complete variable domain (other parts from reference TRBV19 and TRBJ2-6): DGGITQSPKYLFRKEGQNVTLSCEQNLNHDAMYWYRQDPGQGLRLIYYSQIVNDFQKGDIAEGYSVSREKKESFPLTVTSAQKNPTAFYLCASSPRASSGANVLTFGAGSRLTVL.

This clonotype came up many times. This chain uses TRBV15 with TRBJ1-5; D is unclear. The CDR3 length is 13 residues. Germline V lookup: CDR1 LNHNV, CDR2 YYDKDF (reference sequence). The ends were cut back, 3 bases at V and 7 bases at J, with 10 bases in the middle. The CDR3 DNA reads as TGTGCCACCAGCAGGGCCGATTTCCAGCCCCAGCATTTT. Translated: CATSRADFQPQHF.

Only a few counts were recorded for this clonotype. The chain combines TRBV6-6 with TRBJ1-1; TRBD1 aligns across 8 bases. CDR3 length: 15 residues. The germline V gene has CDR1 MNHNY and CDR2 SVGAGI (reference sequence). Trimming removed 5 bases from V and 3 bases from J; junction bases left unmatched: 8. The CDR3: CASSGDRGVHTEAFF. As DNA, the CDR3 is TGTGCCAGCAGTGGAGACAGGGGTGTTCACACTGAAGCTTTCTTT.

This clonotype was seen many times. This chain uses TRBV3-1 with TRBJ2-7; no clear D gene. V was trimmed by 6 bases and J by 9 bases, leaving 21 bases between them. Germline V CDR1 and CDR2: LGHDT, YNNKEL (reference sequence). The CDR3 contains 14 residues. CDR3 in DNA: TGTGCCAGCAGTCTAGGTCCTCCGCCCCAACGGCAGTACTTC. This codes for CASSLGPPPQRQYF.

This clonotype has a handful of counts. V gene TRBV7-8 combines with J gene TRBJ1-1; D ambiguous. Per germline, CDR1 SGHVS and CDR2 FQNEAQ. The V gene lost 5 bases and the J gene lost 1 base, with 11 bases spanning the gap. This CDR3 is 14 amino acids long. CDR3 sequence reads: CASSPREGNTEAFF. CDR3 in DNA: TGTGCCAGCAGCCCCCGCGAAGGGAACACTGAAGCTTTCTTT.

This clonotype has only a few counts. The rearrangement joins TRBV20-1 to TRBJ2-7; a weak D match, TRBD2 (6 bases). With 1 base removed from V and 5 bases from J, the gap between germline ends came to 12 bases. Germline V gene data show CDR1 as DFQATT and CDR2 as SNEGSKA (reference sequence). CDR3 size: 13 residues. CDR3: CSARVGGRNEQYF. In DNA, the CDR3 is TGCAGTGCTAGAGTGGGGGGTAGGAACGAGCAGTACTTC.

The chain recombines TRBV19 with TRBJ2-7; 9 bases are a match to TRBD2. After removal of 4 bases from V and 3 bases from J, the junction contained 7 bases not matched to a gene. Germline V lookup: CDR1 LNHDA, CDR2 SQIVND (reference sequence). The CDR3 extends over 15 amino acids. CDR3 nucleotide sequence: TGTGCCAGTAGTACGCGGGGGGGCCCCCGCTACGAGCAGTACTTC. Translating gives CASSTRGGPRYEQYF. Full variable domain (outside the CDR3, taken from reference TRBV19 and TRBJ2-7): DGGITQSPKYLFRKEGQNVTLSCEQNLNHDAMYWYRQDPGQGLRLIYYSQIVNDFQKGDIAEGYSVSREKKESFPLTVTSAQKNPTAFYLCASSTRGGPRYEQYFGPGTRLTVT.